The entry that follows covers one T cell receptor (beta chain) sequence. The CDR3 end is not reached by the read, which stops 3 residues before it; the germline J gene fills it in. Clones were read by immunoSEQ multiplex PCR, and TCRdb kept only the in-frame ones, dropping some. Its listing shows about 46,000 clones. The sample is drawn from a study of T cells in women clearing cervical HPV infection. Study-level background: No precancer developed; the control's incident HPV16 infection cleared within 12 months. Blood came at first lesion visit for cases, post-clearance for controls.

CDR1 is LNHDA and CDR2 is SQIVND in the germline V gene (reference sequence). The CDR3 has 16 amino acids. The V segment lost 5 bases and the J segment 8 bases; nucleotides outside the gene matches: 11. The V call is TRBV19, the J call TRBJ1-6; TRBD1 agrees at 8 bases. The sequenced material came from blood buffy coat. This clonotype originated in a woman aged 18 to 75 with a cervical HPV16 infection that either progressed to CIN3+ or cleared (not recorded which). The CDR3: CASSWGQAVLDSPLHF. The part of the CDR3 DNA that was read is TGTGCCAGTAGTTGGGGACAGGCCGTCTTGGATTCACCC.